The clone carrying this T cell receptor beta chain was recorded many times. The V segment lost 5 bases and the J segment 3 bases; nucleotides outside the gene matches: 12. Germline CDR1 and CDR2: MNHEY and SMNVEV (reference sequence). The CDR3 totals 17 residues. One entry per CDR3 protein results from TCRdb running MiXCR on the RT-PCR reads. The data show 650,000 to 800,000 distinct CDR3 sequences, 14% seen once. The sequenced material came from memory CD4+ T cells from blood. The chain uses TRBV27 and TRBJ2-5; 10 nucleotides align to TRBD2. The TCR comes from a female donor in good health, serving as a healthy control. The chain's CDR3 is CASSPSQGTSDKETQYF. The DNA for the CDR3 is TGTGCCAGCAGTCCCTCTCAAGGGACTAGCGATAAAGAGACCCAGTACTTC.